These T cell receptor beta chains were read from a single sample in a study of T cells in Graves' hyperthyroidism and ophthalmopathy. MiXCR was run by TCRdb on the multiplex PCR reads, yielding one entry per CDR3 protein. This table has almost 500,000 distinct CDR3 sequences, about 20% appearing once. Sequencing was done on a sample of blood. The receptor source for this set is a woman between 65 and 79 years old with Graves' ophthalmopathy. The CDR3 runs from the conserved cysteine through the conserved F or W. D genes are given only for firm matches. Where a row states a size, it is once, few, many or the class of an expanded clone; other rows omit it.

j_gene: TRBJ2-1; v_gene: TRBV19; d_gene: TRBD1; abundance: NA; len: 16; CDR3aa: CASSIAGQANYNEQFF; CDR3nt: TGTGCCAGTAGTATAGCTGGACAGGCAAACTACAATGAGCAGTTCTTC
j_gene: TRBJ1-4; v_gene: TRBV28; d_gene: NA; abundance: many; len: 14; CDR3aa: CASSSPQLNEKLFF; CDR3nt: TGTGCCAGCAGTTCACCCCAATTGAATGAAAAACTGTTTTTT
j_gene: TRBJ2-4; v_gene: TRBV7-8; d_gene: TRBD2; abundance: NA; len: 17; CDR3aa: CASSLLRGGQAKNIQYF; CDR3nt: TGTGCCAGCAGCCTACTCCGGGGGGGGCAAGCCAAAAACATTCAGTACTTC
j_gene: TRBJ2-2; v_gene: TRBV5-1; d_gene: NA; abundance: NA; len: 15; CDR3aa: CASSLVERSTGELVF; CDR3nt: TGCGCCAGCAGCTTGGTTGAGCGGAGCACCGGGGAGCTGGTTTTT
j_gene: TRBJ2-5; v_gene: TRBV9; d_gene: TRBD1; abundance: NA; len: 16; CDR3aa: CASSAKTGGSQETQYF; CDR3nt: TGTGCCAGCAGCGCCAAGACAGGGGGCTCCCAAGAGACCCAGTACTTC
j_gene: TRBJ2-5; v_gene: TRBV5-4; d_gene: TRBD2; abundance: few; len: 15; CDR3aa: CASSKPSGREETQYF; CDR3nt: TGTGCCAGCAGCAAGCCTAGCGGGAGGGAAGAGACCCAGTACTTC
j_gene: TRBJ2-1; v_gene: TRBV20-1; d_gene: TRBD2; abundance: NA; len: 14; CDR3aa: CSARGLAGVGEQFF; CDR3nt: TGCAGTGCTAGGGGACTAGCGGGAGTCGGTGAGCAGTTCTTC
j_gene: TRBJ2-1; v_gene: TRBV7-2; d_gene: NA; abundance: many; len: 14; CDR3aa: CASSLTHAGNEQFF; CDR3nt: TGTGCCAGCAGCTTAACCCACGCGGGCAATGAGCAGTTCTTC
j_gene: TRBJ2-7; v_gene: TRBV12-3/TRBV12-4; d_gene: NA; abundance: many; len: 13; CDR3aa: CASSLGSVTARYF; CDR3nt: TGTGCCAGCAGTTTAGGATCGGTAACAGCCCGATACTTC
j_gene: TRBJ2-5; v_gene: TRBV3-1; d_gene: TRBD2; abundance: NA; len: 18; CDR3aa: CASSQPGAGVRSGPTQYF; CDR3nt: TGTGCCAGCAGCCAACCCGGGGCGGGAGTCAGGAGTGGTCCGACCCAGTACTTC
j_gene: TRBJ1-3; v_gene: TRBV30; d_gene: TRBD1; abundance: few; len: 14; CDR3aa: CAWSLGGAGNTIYF; CDR3nt: TGTGCCTGGAGCTTAGGGGGCGCTGGAAACACCATATATTTT
j_gene: TRBJ2-2; v_gene: TRBV11-1; d_gene: TRBD2; abundance: NA; len: 15; CDR3aa: CASSPRVAGTGELFF; CDR3nt: TGTGCCAGCAGCCCTCGGGTAGCGGGCACCGGGGAGCTGTTTTTT
j_gene: TRBJ2-5; v_gene: TRBV6-5; d_gene: NA; abundance: few; len: 14; CDR3aa: CASSYSTAGATQYF; CDR3nt: TGTGCCAGCAGTTACTCGACAGCAGGGGCTACCCAGTACTTC
j_gene: TRBJ1-2; v_gene: TRBV7-9; d_gene: TRBD1; abundance: few; len: 16; CDR3aa: CASSPAGGQGVYGYTF; CDR3nt: TGTGCCAGCAGCCCCGCGGGCGGACAGGGAGTCTATGGCTACACCTTC
j_gene: TRBJ1-1; v_gene: TRBV30; d_gene: NA; abundance: many; len: 12; CDR3aa: CAWNRMNTEAFF; CDR3nt: TGTGCCTGGAACAGGATGAACACTGAAGCTTTCTTT
j_gene: TRBJ1-1; v_gene: TRBV19; d_gene: NA; abundance: NA; len: 13; CDR3aa: CASSMARSTEAFF; CDR3nt: TGTGCCAGTAGTATGGCTCGGTCCACAGAAGCTTTCTTT
j_gene: TRBJ2-7; v_gene: TRBV19; d_gene: NA; abundance: few; len: 14; CDR3aa: CASSMGGNSYEQYF; CDR3nt: TGTGCCAGTAGTATGGGGGGCAACTCCTACGAGCAGTACTTC
j_gene: TRBJ1-2; v_gene: TRBV7-9; d_gene: NA; abundance: NA; len: 16; CDR3aa: CASSLEDGGRNYGYTF; CDR3nt: TGTGCCAGCAGCTTAGAGGATGGGGGCCGAAACTATGGCTACACCTTC
j_gene: TRBJ1-2; v_gene: TRBV18; d_gene: TRBD1; abundance: NA; len: 15; CDR3aa: CASSLLQGADYGYTF; CDR3nt: TGTGCCAGCTCACTTTTACAGGGGGCGGACTATGGCTACACCTTC
j_gene: TRBJ2-7; v_gene: TRBV5-1; d_gene: TRBD2; abundance: few; len: 18; CDR3aa: CASSGGLAGVPSSYEQYF; CDR3nt: TGCGCCAGCAGCGGGGGACTAGCGGGAGTCCCGAGCTCCTACGAGCAGTACTTC
j_gene: TRBJ1-1; v_gene: TRBV6-1; d_gene: NA; abundance: many; len: 13; CDR3aa: CASSEKGNTEAFF; CDR3nt: TGTGCCAGCAGTGAAAAGGGGAACACTGAAGCTTTCTTT
j_gene: TRBJ1-1; v_gene: TRBV6-1; d_gene: NA; abundance: many; len: 12; CDR3aa: CASQPTTAEAFF; CDR3nt: TGTGCCAGCCAACCGACGACAGCCGAAGCTTTCTTT
j_gene: TRBJ2-7; v_gene: TRBV7-2; d_gene: TRBD2; abundance: many; len: 14; CDR3aa: CASSPQAGAGEQYF; CDR3nt: TGTGCCAGCAGCCCCCAGGCGGGAGCGGGCGAGCAGTACTTC
j_gene: TRBJ2-7; v_gene: TRBV7-2; d_gene: NA; abundance: NA; len: 15; CDR3aa: CASSRSRVPSYEQYF; CDR3nt: TGTGCCAGCAGTCGTTCCAGGGTCCCCTCCTACGAGCAGTACTTC
j_gene: TRBJ1-2; v_gene: TRBV28; d_gene: TRBD1; abundance: many; len: 12; CDR3aa: CASGQGTYGYTF; CDR3nt: TGTGCCAGTGGACAGGGGACTTATGGCTACACCTTC
j_gene: TRBJ2-5; v_gene: TRBV6-2/TRBV6-3; d_gene: TRBD2; abundance: few; len: 14; CDR3aa: CASRETGREETQYF; CDR3nt: TGTGCCAGCAGGGAGACCGGGAGGGAAGAGACCCAGTACTTC
j_gene: TRBJ2-3; v_gene: TRBV6-1; d_gene: NA; abundance: NA; len: 13; CDR3aa: CATHRGGADTQYF; CDR3nt: TGTGCCACCCACAGGGGAGGCGCAGATACGCAGTATTTT
j_gene: TRBJ2-1; v_gene: TRBV7-3; d_gene: NA; abundance: NA; len: 15; CDR3aa: CASSTSGGDYNEQFF; CDR3nt: TGTGCCAGCAGCACCTCGGGCGGGGACTACAATGAGCAGTTCTTC
j_gene: TRBJ1-4; v_gene: TRBV6-2/TRBV6-3; d_gene: NA; abundance: many; len: 17; CDR3aa: CASSDPAGLATNEKLFF; CDR3nt: TGTGCCAGCAGTGACCCGGCGGGGCTTGCAACTAATGAAAAACTGTTTTTT
j_gene: TRBJ1-5; v_gene: TRBV6-9; d_gene: TRBD1; abundance: NA; len: 17; CDR3aa: CASSYRRGQGLDQPQHF; CDR3nt: TGTGCCAGCAGTTACCGTCGTGGACAGGGGCTAGATCAGCCCCAGCATTTT